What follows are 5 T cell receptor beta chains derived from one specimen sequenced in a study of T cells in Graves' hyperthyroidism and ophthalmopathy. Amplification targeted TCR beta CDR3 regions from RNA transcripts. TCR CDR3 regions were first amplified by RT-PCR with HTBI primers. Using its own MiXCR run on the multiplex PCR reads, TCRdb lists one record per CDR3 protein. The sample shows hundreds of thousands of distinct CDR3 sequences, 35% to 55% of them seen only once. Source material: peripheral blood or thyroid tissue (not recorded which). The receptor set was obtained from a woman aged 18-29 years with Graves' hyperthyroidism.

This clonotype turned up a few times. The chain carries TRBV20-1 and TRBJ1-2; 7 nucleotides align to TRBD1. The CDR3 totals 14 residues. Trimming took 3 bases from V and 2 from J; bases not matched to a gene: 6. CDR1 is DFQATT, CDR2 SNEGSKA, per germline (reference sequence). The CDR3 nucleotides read TGCAGTGCTAGCCACAGGGGAGTCAACTATGGCTACACCTTC. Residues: CSASHRGVNYGYTF.

The CDR3: CATSDSGQGRGPQHF. In nucleotides, the CDR3 is TGTGCCACCAGTGATTCGGGACAGGGTCGCGGCCCCCAGCATTTT. This rearrangement joins TRBV24-1 to TRBJ1-5; TRBD1 matches 9 bases. This CDR3 spans 15 amino acids. Looked up from germline, CDR1 is KGHDR and CDR2 is SFDVKD. J was trimmed by 10 bases and V by 2 bases; bases with no gene match: 8.

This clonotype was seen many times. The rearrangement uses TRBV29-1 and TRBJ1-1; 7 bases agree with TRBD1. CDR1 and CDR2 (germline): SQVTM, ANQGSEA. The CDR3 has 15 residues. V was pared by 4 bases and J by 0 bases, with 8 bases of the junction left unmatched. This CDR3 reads CSVGKRTGMNTEAFF. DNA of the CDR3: TGCAGCGTTGGGAAGAGGACAGGCATGAACACTGAAGCTTTCTTT. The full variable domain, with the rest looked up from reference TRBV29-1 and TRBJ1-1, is SAVISQKPSRDICQRGTSLTIQCQVDSQVTMMFWYRQQPGQSLTLIATANQGSEATYESGFVIDKFPISRPNLTFSTLTVSNMSPEDSSIYLCSVGKRTGMNTEAFFGQGTRLTVV.

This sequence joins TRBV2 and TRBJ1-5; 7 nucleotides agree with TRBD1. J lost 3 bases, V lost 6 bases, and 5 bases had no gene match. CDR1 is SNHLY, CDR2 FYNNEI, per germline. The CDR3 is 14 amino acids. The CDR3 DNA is TGTGCCAGCAGCGGGGGGACAGACAATCAGCCCCAGCATTTT. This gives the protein CASSGGTDNQPQHF. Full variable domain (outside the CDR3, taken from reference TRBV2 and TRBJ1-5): EPEVTQTPSHQVTQMGQEVILRCVPISNHLYFYWYRQILGQKVEFLVSFYNNEISEKSEIFDDQFSVERPDGSNFTLKIRSTKLEDSAMYFCASSGGTDNQPQHFGDGTRLSIL.

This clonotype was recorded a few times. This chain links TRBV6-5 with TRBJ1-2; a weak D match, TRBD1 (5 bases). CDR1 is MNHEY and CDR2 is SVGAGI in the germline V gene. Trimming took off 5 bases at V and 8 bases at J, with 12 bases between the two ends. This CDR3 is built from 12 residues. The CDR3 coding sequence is TGTGCCAGCAGTCCAGTCCAGGGCGGCTACACCTTC. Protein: CASSPVQGGYTF.